This note documents a single TCR beta chain sequence. As yet, its antigen is unknown. The CDR3 extends 3 residues past the end of the read, so its final part is completed from the germline J gene. Germline values: CDR1 SGHRS, CDR2 YFSETQ. V was clipped by 3 bases and J by 8 bases; unmatched bases: 8. The CDR3 is 14 amino acids. Method: immunoSEQ multiplex PCR; TCRdb's copy keeps in-frame clones and lacks some. This table lists roughly 22,000 clones. This sample was included in a study of T cells in women clearing cervical HPV infection. Turning to the study itself: Controls gave blood once infection was undetectable; cases at lesion identification.

Overall study results and limits: TRBV6-7 abundance was lower in cases than controls (roughly 0.12% versus 0.15%). Combining TCR richness with V gene abundances gave around 0.83 AUC. CIN3+ cases had significantly higher TCR richness than controls; evenness did not differ.

The V call is TRBV5-1, the J call TRBJ2-1; TRBD2 aligns across 7 bases. The sequencing sample was made of blood buffy coat. The TCR originated in a woman aged 18-70 years with a cervical HPV16 infection that either progressed to CIN3+ or cleared (not recorded which). Partial CDR3 DNA: TGCGCCAGCAGCTCGGGGGTGGGGAGGGATGAG. Residues: CASSSGVGRDE. The CDR3 as a whole reads CASSSGVGRDEQFF.